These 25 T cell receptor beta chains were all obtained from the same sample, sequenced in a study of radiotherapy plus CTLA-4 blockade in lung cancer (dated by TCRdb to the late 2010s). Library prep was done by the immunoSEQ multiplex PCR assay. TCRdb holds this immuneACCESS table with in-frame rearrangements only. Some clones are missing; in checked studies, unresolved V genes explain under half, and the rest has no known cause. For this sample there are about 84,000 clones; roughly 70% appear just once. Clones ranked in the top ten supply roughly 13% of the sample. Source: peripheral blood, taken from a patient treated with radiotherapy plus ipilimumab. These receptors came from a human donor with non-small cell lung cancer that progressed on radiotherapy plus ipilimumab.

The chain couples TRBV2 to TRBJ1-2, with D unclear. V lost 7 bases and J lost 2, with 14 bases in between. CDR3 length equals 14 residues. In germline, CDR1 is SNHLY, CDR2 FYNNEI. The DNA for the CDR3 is TGTGCCAGCACCGATCAGCAATCCAACTATGGCTACACCTTC. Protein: CASTDQQSNYGYTF.

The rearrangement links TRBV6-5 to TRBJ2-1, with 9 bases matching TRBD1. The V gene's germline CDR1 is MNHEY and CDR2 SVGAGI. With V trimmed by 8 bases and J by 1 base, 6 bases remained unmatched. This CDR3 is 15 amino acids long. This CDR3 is CASAGTGFSYNEQFF. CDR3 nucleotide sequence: TGTGCCAGCGCCGGGACAGGGTTTTCCTACAATGAGCAGTTCTTC.

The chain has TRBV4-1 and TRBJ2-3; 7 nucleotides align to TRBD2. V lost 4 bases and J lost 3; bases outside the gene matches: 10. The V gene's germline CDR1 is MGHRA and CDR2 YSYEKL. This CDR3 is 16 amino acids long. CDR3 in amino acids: CASSRRANGRTDTQYF. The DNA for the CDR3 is TGCGCCAGCAGCCGTAGGGCTAACGGGAGGACAGATACGCAGTATTTT.

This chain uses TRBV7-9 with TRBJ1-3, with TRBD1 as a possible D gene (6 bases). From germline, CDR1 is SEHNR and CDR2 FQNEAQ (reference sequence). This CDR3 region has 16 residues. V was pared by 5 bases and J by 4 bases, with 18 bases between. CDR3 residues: CASSQQGPRAGNTIYF. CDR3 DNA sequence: TGTGCCAGCAGCCAACAGGGACCGCGTGCGGGAAACACCATATATTTT. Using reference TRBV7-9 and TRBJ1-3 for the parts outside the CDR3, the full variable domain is DTGVSQNPRHKITKRGQNVTFRCDPISEHNRLYWYRQTLGQGPEFLTYFQNEAQLEKSRLLSDRFSAERPKGSFSTLEIQRTEQGDSAMYLCASSQQGPRAGNTIYFGEGSWLTVV.

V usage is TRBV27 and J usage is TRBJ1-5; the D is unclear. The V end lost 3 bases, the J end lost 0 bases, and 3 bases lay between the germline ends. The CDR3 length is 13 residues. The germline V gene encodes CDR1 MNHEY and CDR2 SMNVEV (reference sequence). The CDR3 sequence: CASSFNSNQPQHF. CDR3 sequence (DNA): TGTGCCAGCAGTTTCAATAGCAATCAGCCCCAGCATTTT.

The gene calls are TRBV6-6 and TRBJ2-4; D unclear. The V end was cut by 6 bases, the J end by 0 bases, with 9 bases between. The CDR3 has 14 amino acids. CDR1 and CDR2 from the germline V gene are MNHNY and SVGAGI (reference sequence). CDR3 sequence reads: CASRDALAKNIQYF. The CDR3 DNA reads TGTGCCAGCAGAGATGCACTAGCCAAAAACATTCAGTACTTC.

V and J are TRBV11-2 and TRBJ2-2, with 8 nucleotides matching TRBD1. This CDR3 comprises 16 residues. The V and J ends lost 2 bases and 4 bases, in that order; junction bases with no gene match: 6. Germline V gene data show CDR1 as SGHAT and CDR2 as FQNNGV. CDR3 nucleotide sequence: TGTGCCAGCAGCTTAATCTTTGGACAGGGCACCGGGGAGCTGTTTTTT. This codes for CASSLIFGQGTGELFF.

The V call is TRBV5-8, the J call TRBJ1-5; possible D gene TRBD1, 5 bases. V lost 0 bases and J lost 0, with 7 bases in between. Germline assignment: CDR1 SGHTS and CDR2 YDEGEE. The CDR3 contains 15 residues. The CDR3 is CASSLGGDSNQPQHF. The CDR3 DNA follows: TGTGCCAGCAGCTTGGGGGGGGATAGCAATCAGCCCCAGCATTTT.

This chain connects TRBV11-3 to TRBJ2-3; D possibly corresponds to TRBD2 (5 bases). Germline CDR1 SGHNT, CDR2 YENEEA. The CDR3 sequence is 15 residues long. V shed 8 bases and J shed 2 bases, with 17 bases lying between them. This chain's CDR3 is CASSVGSSNTDTQYF. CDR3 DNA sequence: TGTGCCAGCTCCGTTGGGAGCAGCAACACAGATACGCAGTATTTT.

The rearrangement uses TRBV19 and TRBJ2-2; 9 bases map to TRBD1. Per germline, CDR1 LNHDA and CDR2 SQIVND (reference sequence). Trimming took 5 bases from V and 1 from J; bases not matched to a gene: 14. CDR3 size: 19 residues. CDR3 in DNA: TGTGCCAGTAGTGCCCCTAGGAGGACAGGGGCCAGGAACACCGGGGAGCTGTTTTTT. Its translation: CASSAPRRTGARNTGELFF.

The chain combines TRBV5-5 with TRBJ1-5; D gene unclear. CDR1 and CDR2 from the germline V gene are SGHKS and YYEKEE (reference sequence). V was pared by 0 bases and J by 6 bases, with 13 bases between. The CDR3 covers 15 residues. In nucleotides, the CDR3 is TGTGCCAGCAGCTTGGTCCCGGGCGGTGGTCAGCCCCAGCATTTT. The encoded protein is CASSLVPGGGQPQHF.

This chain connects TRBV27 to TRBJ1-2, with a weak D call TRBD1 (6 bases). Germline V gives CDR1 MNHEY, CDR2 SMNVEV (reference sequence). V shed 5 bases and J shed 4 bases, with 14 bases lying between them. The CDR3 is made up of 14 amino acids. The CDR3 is CASSTTGNSYGYTF. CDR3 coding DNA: TGTGCCAGCAGTACAACAGGGAATAGCTATGGCTACACCTTC.

The CDR3 nucleotides read TGTGCCAGCAGCCGAGGGGGGAGAGAGACCCAGTACTTC. Translation gives CASSRGGRETQYF. V gene TRBV14 combines with J gene TRBJ2-5; the D call may be TRBD1 or TRBD2 (6 bases each). The CDR3 covers 13 residues. Trimming pared 4 bases from V and 4 bases from J, leaving 10 bases between. Germline CDR1 reads SGHDN; CDR2 reads FVKESK.

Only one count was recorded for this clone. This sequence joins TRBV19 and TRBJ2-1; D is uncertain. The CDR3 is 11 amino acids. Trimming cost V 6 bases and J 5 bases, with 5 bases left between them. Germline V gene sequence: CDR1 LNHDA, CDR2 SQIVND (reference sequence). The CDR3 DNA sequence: TGTGCCAGTAGCCTCCACAATGAGCAGTTCTTC. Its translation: CASSLHNEQFF.

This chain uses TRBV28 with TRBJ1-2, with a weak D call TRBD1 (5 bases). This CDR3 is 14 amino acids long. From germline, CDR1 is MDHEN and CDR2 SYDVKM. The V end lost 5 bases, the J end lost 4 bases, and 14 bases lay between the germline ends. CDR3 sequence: CASSVTAGIYGYTF. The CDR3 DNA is TGTGCCAGCAGTGTTACCGCAGGGATCTATGGCTACACCTTC.

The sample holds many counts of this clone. Written as DNA, the CDR3 is TGTGCCAGCAGTTTAAACTATCGGGGAACCTACGAGCAGTACTTC. Translating it yields CASSLNYRGTYEQYF. The chain combines TRBV27 with TRBJ2-7; a weak D match, TRBD2 (5 bases). Trimming stripped 2 bases from V and 2 bases from J, with 13 bases between. The V gene's germline CDR1 is MNHEY and CDR2 SMNVEV (reference sequence). This CDR3 is built from 15 residues.

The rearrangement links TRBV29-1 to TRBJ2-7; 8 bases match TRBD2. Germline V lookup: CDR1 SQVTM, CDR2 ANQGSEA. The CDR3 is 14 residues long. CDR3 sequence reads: CNVEKAGAGYEQYF. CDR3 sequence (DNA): TGCAACGTAGAGAAAGCGGGAGCGGGGTACGAGCAGTACTTC.

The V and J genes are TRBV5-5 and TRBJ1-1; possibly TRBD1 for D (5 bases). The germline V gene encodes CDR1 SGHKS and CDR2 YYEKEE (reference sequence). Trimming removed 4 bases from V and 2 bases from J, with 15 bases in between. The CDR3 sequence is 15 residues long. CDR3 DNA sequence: TGTGCCAGCAGCCCGGTGGGTCAGGGCAACACTGAAGCTTTCTTT. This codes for CASSPVGQGNTEAFF.

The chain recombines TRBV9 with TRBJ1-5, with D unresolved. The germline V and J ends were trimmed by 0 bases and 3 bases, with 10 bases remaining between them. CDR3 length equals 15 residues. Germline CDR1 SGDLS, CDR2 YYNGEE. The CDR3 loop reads CASSVGPVLNQPQHF. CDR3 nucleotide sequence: TGTGCCAGCAGCGTAGGGCCAGTTCTCAATCAGCCCCAGCATTTT.

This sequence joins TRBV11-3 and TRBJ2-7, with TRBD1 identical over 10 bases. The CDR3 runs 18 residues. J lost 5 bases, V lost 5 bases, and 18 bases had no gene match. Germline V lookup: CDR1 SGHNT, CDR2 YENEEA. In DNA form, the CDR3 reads TGTGCCAGCAGCGACCTGGACGGGACAGGGGATATTTCTGACGAGCAGTACTTC. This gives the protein CASSDLDGTGDISDEQYF. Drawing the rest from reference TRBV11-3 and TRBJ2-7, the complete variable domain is EAGVVQSPRYKIIEKKQPVAFWCNPISGHNTLYWYLQNLGQGPELLIRYENEEAVDDSQLPKDRFSAERLKGVDSTLKIQPAELGDSAVYLCASSDLDGTGDISDEQYFGPGTRLTVT.

The CDR3: CASSFEQGSPLHF. The DNA for the CDR3 is TGTGCCAGCAGTTTTGAACAGGGGTCACCCCTCCACTTT. V usage is TRBV6-6 and J usage is TRBJ1-6; 7 nucleotides match TRBD1. Looked up from germline, CDR1 is MNHNY and CDR2 is SVGAGI (reference sequence). The CDR3 contains 13 residues. Trimming took 4 bases from V and 10 from J; bases not matched to a gene: 4.

The CDR3: CASSPHRAAETQYF. The CDR3 coding sequence is TGTGCCAGCAGCCCGCACAGGGCGGCAGAGACCCAGTACTTC. The V and J genes are TRBV7-9 and TRBJ2-5; the D gene is possibly TRBD1 (6 bases). V was clipped by 5 bases and J by 4 bases, with 14 bases between them. CDR1 and CDR2 from the germline V gene are SEHNR and FQNEAQ (reference sequence). The CDR3 has 14 amino acids.

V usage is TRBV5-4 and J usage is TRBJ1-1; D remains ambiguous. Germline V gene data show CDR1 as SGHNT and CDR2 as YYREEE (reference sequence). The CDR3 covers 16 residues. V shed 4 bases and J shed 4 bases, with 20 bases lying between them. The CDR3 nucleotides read TGTGCCAGCAGCACCCGGGGTGGAAAGGTGGCCACTGAAGCTTTCTTT. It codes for CASSTRGGKVATEAFF.

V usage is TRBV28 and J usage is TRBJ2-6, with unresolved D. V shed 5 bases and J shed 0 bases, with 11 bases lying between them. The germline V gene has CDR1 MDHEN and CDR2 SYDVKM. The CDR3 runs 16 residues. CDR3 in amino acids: CASSPPGHSGANVLTF. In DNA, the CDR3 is TGTGCCAGCAGTCCCCCGGGCCACTCTGGGGCCAACGTCCTGACTTTC.

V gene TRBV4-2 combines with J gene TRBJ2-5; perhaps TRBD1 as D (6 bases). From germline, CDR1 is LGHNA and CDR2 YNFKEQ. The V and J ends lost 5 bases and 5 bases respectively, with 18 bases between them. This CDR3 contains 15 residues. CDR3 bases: TGTGCCAGCAGCGCATCCGGGACAACAAAGGAGACCCAGTACTTC. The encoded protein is CASSASGTTKETQYF.